This T cell receptor (beta chain) was captured in a study of cytomegalovirus exposure and HLA in healthy donors. This table comes from immunoSEQ multiplex PCR, and its TCRdb copy is limited to in-frame clones, with some not included. The data contain around 130,000 clones, around nine tenths of them singletons. This clone has a single count. Germline CDR1 reads SGHTA; CDR2 reads FQGNSA. The CDR3 is 18 amino acids. V dropped 2 bases and J dropped 3; count of bases not matched to a gene: 11. The TCR was taken from a man aged 25 to 45 in good health and CMV-seronegative. V is TRBV7-2 and J is TRBJ2-7; 12 bases fit TRBD2. The sequencing input was PBMCs. The CDR3 sequence: CASSLNPSSGGAFYEQYF. CDR3 DNA sequence: TGTGCCAGCAGCTTAAATCCCTCTAGCGGGGGGGCCTTCTACGAGCAGTACTTC.